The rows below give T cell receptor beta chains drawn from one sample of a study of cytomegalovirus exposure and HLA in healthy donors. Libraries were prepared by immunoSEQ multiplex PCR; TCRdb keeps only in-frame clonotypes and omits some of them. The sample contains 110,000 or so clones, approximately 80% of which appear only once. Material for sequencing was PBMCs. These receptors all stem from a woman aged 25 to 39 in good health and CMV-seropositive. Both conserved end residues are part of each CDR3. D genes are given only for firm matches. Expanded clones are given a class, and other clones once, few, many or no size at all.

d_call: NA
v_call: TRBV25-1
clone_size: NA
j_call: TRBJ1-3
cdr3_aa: CASTKEEAGNTIYF
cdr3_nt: TGTGCCAGCACCAAGGAGGAAGCTGGAAACACCATATATTTT

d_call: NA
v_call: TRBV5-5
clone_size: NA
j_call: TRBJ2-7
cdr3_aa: CATQGTPHSYEQYF
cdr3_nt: TGTGCCACCCAAGGGACACCACACTCCTACGAGCAGTACTTC

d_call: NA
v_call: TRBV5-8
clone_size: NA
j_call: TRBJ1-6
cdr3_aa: CASSLFGFSSPLHF
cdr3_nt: TGTGCCAGCAGCTTGTTTGGCTTTTCTTCACCCCTCCACTTT

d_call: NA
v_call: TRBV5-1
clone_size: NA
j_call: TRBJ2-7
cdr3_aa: CASSLVPTGASYEQYF
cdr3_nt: TGCGCCAGCAGCCTGGTCCCGACAGGTGCATCCTACGAGCAGTACTTC

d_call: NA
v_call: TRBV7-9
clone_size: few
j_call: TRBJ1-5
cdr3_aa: CASSLGQSNQPQHF
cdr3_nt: TGTGCCAGCAGCTTAGGACAGAGCAATCAGCCCCAGCATTTT

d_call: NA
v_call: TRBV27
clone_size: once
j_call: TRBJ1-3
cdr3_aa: CASSLSSDIAGNTIYF
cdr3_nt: TGTGCCAGCAGTTTATCTTCCGACATTGCTGGAAACACCATATATTTT

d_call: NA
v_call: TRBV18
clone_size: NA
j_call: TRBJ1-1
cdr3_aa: CASSMDSISTEAFF
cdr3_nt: TGTGCCAGCTCAATGGACAGTATCAGCACTGAAGCTTTCTTT

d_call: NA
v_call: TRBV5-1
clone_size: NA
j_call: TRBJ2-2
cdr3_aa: CASSQTQPSNTGELFF
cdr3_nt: TGCGCCAGCAGCCAAACACAGCCTTCGAACACCGGGGAGCTGTTTTTT

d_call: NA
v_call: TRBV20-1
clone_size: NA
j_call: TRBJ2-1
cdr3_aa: CSVRGVYEQFF
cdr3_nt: TGCAGTGTTCGGGGAGTATATGAGCAGTTCTTC

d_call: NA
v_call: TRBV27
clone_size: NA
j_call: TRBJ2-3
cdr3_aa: CASSGTGTSIYTDTQYF
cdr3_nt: TGTGCCAGCAGTGGGACCGGGACTTCTATTTACACAGATACGCAGTATTTT

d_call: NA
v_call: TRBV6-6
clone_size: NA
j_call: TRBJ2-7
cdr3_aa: CASSYRRADAYGQYF
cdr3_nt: TGTGCCAGCAGTTACCGGAGGGCTGATGCCTACGGGCAGTACTTC

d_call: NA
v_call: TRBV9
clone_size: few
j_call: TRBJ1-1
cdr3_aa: CASSSGARWNTEAFF
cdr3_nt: TGTGCCAGCAGCTCAGGGGCAAGGTGGAACACTGAAGCTTTCTTT

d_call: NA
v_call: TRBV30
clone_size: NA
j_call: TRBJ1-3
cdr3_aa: CAWSVRGVGNTIYF
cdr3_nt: TGTGCCTGGAGTGTACGGGGGGTAGGAAACACCATATATTTT

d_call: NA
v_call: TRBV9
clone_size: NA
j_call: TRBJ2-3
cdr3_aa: CASSDRVADTQYF
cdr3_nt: TGTGCCAGCAGCGACAGGGTGGCAGATACGCAGTATTTT

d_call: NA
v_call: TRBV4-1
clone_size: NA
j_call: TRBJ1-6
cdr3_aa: CASSQVPGTYNSPLHF
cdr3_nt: TGCGCCAGCAGCCAAGTCCCCGGGACCTATAATTCACCCCTCCACTTT

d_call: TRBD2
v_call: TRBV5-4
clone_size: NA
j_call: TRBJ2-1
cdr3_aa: CASSWDLGSSGNNEQFF
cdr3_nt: TGTGCCAGCAGCTGGGACCTTGGGTCTAGCGGGAACAATGAGCAGTTCTTC

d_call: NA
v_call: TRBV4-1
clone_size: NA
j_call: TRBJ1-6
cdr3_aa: CASSLPAAANSPLHF
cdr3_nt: TGCGCCAGCAGCCTCCCTGCGGCAGCTAATTCACCCCTCCACTTT